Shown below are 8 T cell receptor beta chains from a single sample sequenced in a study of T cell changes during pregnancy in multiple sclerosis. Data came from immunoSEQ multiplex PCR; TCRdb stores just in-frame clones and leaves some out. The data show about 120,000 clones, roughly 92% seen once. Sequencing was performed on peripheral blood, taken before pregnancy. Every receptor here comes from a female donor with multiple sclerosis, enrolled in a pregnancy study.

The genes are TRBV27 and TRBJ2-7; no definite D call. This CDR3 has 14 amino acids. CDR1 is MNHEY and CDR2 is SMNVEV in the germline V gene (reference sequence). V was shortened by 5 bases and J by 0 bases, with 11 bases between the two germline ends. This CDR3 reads CASSPSVNSYEQYF. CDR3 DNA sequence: TGTGCCAGCAGTCCGTCGGTTAACTCCTACGAGCAGTACTTC.

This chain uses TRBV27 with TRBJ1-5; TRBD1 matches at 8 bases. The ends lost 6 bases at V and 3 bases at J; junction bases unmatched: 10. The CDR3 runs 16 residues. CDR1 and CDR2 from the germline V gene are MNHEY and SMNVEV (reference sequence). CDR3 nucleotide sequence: TGTGCCAGCAGGTTTGACACAGGGGGGCTCAATCAGCCCCAGCATTTT. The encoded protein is CASRFDTGGLNQPQHF.

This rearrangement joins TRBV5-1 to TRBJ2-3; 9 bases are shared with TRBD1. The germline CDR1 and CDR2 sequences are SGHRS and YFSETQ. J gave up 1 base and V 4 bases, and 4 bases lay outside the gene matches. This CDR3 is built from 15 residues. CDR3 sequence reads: CASSPRTGGTDTQYF. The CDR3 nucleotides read TGCGCCAGCAGCCCCAGGACAGGGGGCACAGATACGCAGTATTTT.

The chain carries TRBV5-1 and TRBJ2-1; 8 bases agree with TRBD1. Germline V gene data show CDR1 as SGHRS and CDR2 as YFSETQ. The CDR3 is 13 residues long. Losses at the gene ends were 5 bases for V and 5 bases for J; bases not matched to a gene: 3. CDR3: CASRRDRNNEQFF. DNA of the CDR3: TGCGCCAGCAGGAGGGACAGGAACAATGAGCAGTTCTTC.

The CDR3 here is CASSLEGLDNEQFF. CDR3 in DNA: TGTGCCAGCAGTTTAGAGGGCCTGGACAATGAGCAGTTCTTC. The chain carries TRBV2 and TRBJ2-1, with TRBD2 as a possible D gene (5 bases). The CDR3 has 14 amino acids. Germline V gene lookup returns CDR1 SNHLY and CDR2 FYNNEI. The germline V and J ends were trimmed by 5 bases and 5 bases, with 13 bases remaining between them. The variable domain in full, completed from reference TRBV2 and TRBJ2-1, reads EPEVTQTPSHQVTQMGQEVILRCVPISNHLYFYWYRQILGQKVEFLVSFYNNEISEKSEIFDDQFSVERPDGSNFTLKIRSTKLEDSAMYFCASSLEGLDNEQFFGPGTRLTVL.

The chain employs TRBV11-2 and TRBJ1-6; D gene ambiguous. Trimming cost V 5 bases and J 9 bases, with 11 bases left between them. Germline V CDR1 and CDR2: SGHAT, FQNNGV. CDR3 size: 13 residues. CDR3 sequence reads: CASSPSGSSPLHF. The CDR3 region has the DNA TGTGCCAGCAGCCCATCAGGTAGTTCACCCCTCCACTTT.

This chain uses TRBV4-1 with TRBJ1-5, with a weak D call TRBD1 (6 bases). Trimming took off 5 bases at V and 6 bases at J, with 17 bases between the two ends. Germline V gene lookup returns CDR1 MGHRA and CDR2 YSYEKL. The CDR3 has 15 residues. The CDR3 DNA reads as TGCGCCAGCAGCTTCCGTATGGGGGGGGCTCAGCCCCAGCATTTT. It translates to CASSFRMGGAQPQHF.

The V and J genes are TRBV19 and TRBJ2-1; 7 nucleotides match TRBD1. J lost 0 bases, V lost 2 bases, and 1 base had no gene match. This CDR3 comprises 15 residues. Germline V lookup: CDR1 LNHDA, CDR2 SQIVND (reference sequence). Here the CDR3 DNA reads TGTGCCAGTAGTATACAGGGGGTCTCCTACAATGAGCAGTTCTTC. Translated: CASSIQGVSYNEQFF.